This T cell receptor beta chain was recovered during a study of shared clonotypes between healthy human individuals. Study background: Donor ages ranged 18 to 49 years: a couple of women, a few men.

General study results and limits: The authors sampled blood alone, and tissue repertoires likely differ.

Sequencing was performed on unsorted PBMC DNA using ten immunoSEQ deep assay plates. In the original workflow: ImmunoSEQ supplied junction-only sequences lacking quality scores, so filtering was different. TCRdb keeps only in-frame clones here, not all; method: immunoSEQ multiplex PCR. For V, J and clone size, that table is used; D and trimming come from the DNA. The sample records 490,000 or so clones, around 80% being singletons. To note about this clone: Its antigen is not identified.

The V and J ends lost 2 bases and 5 bases, in that order; junction bases with no gene match: 7. This CDR3 is 14 amino acids long. Per the germline V gene, CDR1 is SGHRS and CDR2 is YFSETQ. This clonotype originated in a woman in her forties in good health. Some clones in this sample may be carry-over from other donors' samples. This chain uses TRBV5-1 with TRBJ2-7, with TRBD2 identical over 7 bases. The sequenced sample consisted of PBMCs. The CDR3, as DNA: TGCGCCAGCAGCTTCTCCGGGACTACGGACGAGCAGTACTTC. Amino acid sequence: CASSFSGTTDEQYF. Full variable domain (rest looked up from reference TRBV5-1 and TRBJ2-7): KAGVTQTPRYLIKTRGQQVTLSCSPISGHRSVSWYQQTPGQGLQFLFEYFSETQRNKGNFPGRFSGRQFSNSRSEMNVSTLELGDSALYLCASSFSGTTDEQYFGPGTRLTVT.